This section outlines one T cell receptor beta chain sequence together with its context. Its antigen is not yet known. No clone much larger than this one lies a single base away; base qualities are absent. Germline trimming amounts to 6 bases on V and 4 bases on J, with 17 as the count of junction bases outside the gene matches. The CDR3 spans 17 residues, from the cysteine through the phenylalanine. Only the CDR3 portion is preserved as DNA: 51 bases, with reading frame beginning at the first base. CDR1 is given as SGHAT and CDR2 as FQNNGV, both from the germline V gene. At one collaborating source in Seattle, patients were enrolled during active infection and were followed longitudinally through the course of disease. The collaborating institutions used their own protocols to collect whole blood in K2EDTA tubes. Collaborator samples were shipped for TCRbeta analysis as frozen whole blood, isolated PBMCs, or DNA extracted from either sample type.

This record comes from a study of blood T cell repertoires in COVID-19 (dated by TCRdb to about 2020). Turning to the overall study: Samples covering the acute and convalescent phases of COVID-19 were provided by collaborators in the United States, Italy and Spain. The material from the prospective study consisted of cDNA or gDNA derived from T cells, B-cell-depleted T cells, or PBMCs. Deeply sampled blood TCRbeta repertoires from subjects exposed to, actively infected with, or recovered from COVID-19 were included in the dataset. The repertoires were made available in a free public database intended to serve as a resource for research on the immune response to SARS-CoV-2. Samples came from the ongoing ImmuneRACE study (first 160 participants) plus 1,254 subjects from 6 global collaborators. Sample metadata almost always included a de-identified subject ID, COVID-19 status, age in years and sex. HLA class I and class II types, where available, came from metadata supplied by the sample provider rather than from assay-based typing.

Here is what the overall study found, with its caveats: Clinical and demographic metadata were provided uncurated, with the amount varying by source and participant.

TCRbeta CDR3 regions were amplified from genomic DNA using the immunoSEQ Assay, a bias-controlled multiplex PCR. From the authors' description of their analysis: The number of nucleated cells in each sample was estimated by amplification of reference gene primers within the assay. To quantify the absolute abundance of each unique TCRbeta CDR3 rearrangement, sequence reads were collapsed and filtered. For each sample, productive Simpson clonality was calculated by taking the square root of Simpson's diversity index across productive rearrangements. TCRdb stores this immuneACCESS table with in-frame sequences only. Part of the clones is absent; in the studies checked, under half of the shortfall reflects unresolved V genes, and no reason is known for the rest. The V and J calls and clone size were taken over from that table, and D and trimming were inferred from the DNA. The table for this sample lists some 240,000 clones; approximately 78% of them were counted only once. The ten largest clonotypes hold approximately 5.6% of the sample.

In this chain, TRBV11-2 is recombined with TRBJ1-1, with 7 middle bases fitting TRBD1. The sequence came from a woman in her sixties or seventies with COVID-19, enrolled during active disease. Source material: peripheral blood. The CDR3 reads as follows: CASSYDRVLSGGTEAFF. At the DNA level, the sequence is TGTGCCAGCAGTTACGACAGGGTTCTCTCTGGTGGCACTGAAGCTTTCTTT. Joined to the reference TRBV11-2 and TRBJ1-1 proteins, this CDR3 gives the full variable domain: EAGVAQSPRYKIIEKRQSVAFWCNPISGHATLYWYQQILGQGPKLLIQFQNNGVVDDSQLPKDRFSAERLKGVDSTLKIQPAKLEDSAVYLCASSYDRVLSGGTEAFFGQGTRLTVV.